Shown below are 21 T cell receptor beta chains from a single sample sequenced in a study of blood T cell repertoires in COVID-19 (dated by TCRdb to the early 2020s). The library was prepared using the immunoSEQ multiplex PCR assay. Sourced from immuneACCESS, this table was stored by TCRdb with only in-frame sequences that have V and J called. A share of the clones is absent; for the studies checked, an unresolved V gene accounts for under half, and the remainder has no known explanation. The sample includes 250,000 to 300,000 clones, with roughly 80% observed a single time. Over 4% of the sample is held by the ten biggest clonotypes. Sequenced material: PBMCs or T cells enriched from blood (not recorded which). These TCRs come from a young man with acute COVID-19.

This sequence joins TRBV19 and TRBJ2-2; no clear D gene. Per the germline V gene, CDR1 is LNHDA and CDR2 is SQIVND (reference sequence). This CDR3 comprises 13 residues. Trimming removed 8 bases at V and 2 bases at J, with 9 bases between. The CDR3 bases are TGTGCCAGTGGCAGACTCAACACCGGGGAGCTGTTTTTT. It specifies CASGRLNTGELFF.

The chain carries TRBV30 and TRBJ1-2, with unresolved D. V was pared by 2 bases and J by 8 bases, with 12 bases between. Germline V CDR1 and CDR2: GTSNPN, SVGIG (reference sequence). The CDR3 is made up of 12 amino acids. The CDR3 is CAWSPSGEGYTF. The CDR3 DNA reads as TGTGCCTGGAGTCCCAGTGGGGAGGGCTACACCTTC.

About this clone itself: One junction end does not reproduce the germline sequence, and a read error may be involved. V and J are TRBV5-1 and TRBJ2-2, with TRBD2 matching over 12 bases. The CDR3 runs to 16 residues. Germline V CDR1 and CDR2: SGHRS, YFSETQ. CDR3 protein: CASSLGLAGNTGELFF. The DNA of the CDR3 is TGTGCCAGCAGCTTGGGACTAGCGGGTAACACCGGGGAGCTGTTTTTT.

The chain joins TRBV27 to TRBJ2-3, with 11 bases fitting TRBD2. Germline loops: CDR1 MNHEY, CDR2 SMNVEV (reference sequence). The V segment lost 3 bases and the J segment 5 bases; nucleotides outside the gene matches: 10. CDR3 length: 17 amino acids. Here the CDR3 reads CASSFSLAGGVRDTQYF. The CDR3, as DNA: TGTGCCAGCAGTTTCTCCTTAGCGGGGGGGGTCCGAGATACGCAGTATTTT.

The chain combines TRBV7-7 with TRBJ2-7; maybe TRBD2 (5 bases). CDR1 SSHAT and CDR2 FNYEAQ come from the germline V gene (reference sequence). With 4 bases removed from V and 2 bases from J, the gap between germline ends came to 12 bases. The length of the CDR3 is 14 residues. The CDR3 coding sequence is TGTGCCAGCAGCTCTCCTCGGCGGGCCTACGAGCAGTACGTC. Its translation is CASSSPRRAYEQYV.

The chain recombines TRBV27 with TRBJ2-3; the match to TRBD2 covers 10 bases. The germline V gene has CDR1 MNHEY and CDR2 SMNVEV (reference sequence). The trim removed 1 base at V and 5 bases at J, leaving 6 bases unmatched. The CDR3 extends over 16 amino acids. Written as DNA, the CDR3 is TGTGCCAGCAGTTTATTTGGGACTAGCGCCCAAGATACGCAGTATTTT. Translated, it gives CASSLFGTSAQDTQYF.

The genes are TRBV5-6 and TRBJ1-6; TRBD1 matches at 9 bases. Germline CDR1 SGHDT, CDR2 YYEEEE. With 4 bases clipped from V and 16 bases from J, the junction kept 6 bases outside the gene matches. The CDR3 contains 12 residues. In DNA, the CDR3 is TGTGCCAGCAGCCCGGACAGGGGATTACTCCACTTT. Protein: CASSPDRGLLHF.

The rearrangement joins TRBV25-1 to TRBJ1-3; no firm D call. V dropped 1 base and J dropped 7 bases, with 8 bases sitting between them. The CDR3 consists of 13 residues. Germline CDR1 MGHDK, CDR2 SYGVNS. CDR3 bases: TGTGCCAGCAGTGAATGGAGTTTGAACACCATATATTTT. Amino acid sequence: CASSEWSLNTIYF.

The chain carries TRBV24-1 and TRBJ1-5; D may be TRBD1 (6 bases). Trimming shortened V by 5 bases and J by 2 bases, and 12 bases separated the two germline ends. The germline V gene has CDR1 KGHDR and CDR2 SFDVKD. The CDR3 sequence is 15 residues long. DNA for the CDR3: TGTGCCACCAGTGGAACAGGGAGAGGCAATCAGCCCCAGCATTTT. Protein product: CATSGTGRGNQPQHF.

The sample holds a few counts of this clone. V usage is TRBV5-1 and J usage is TRBJ1-3; TRBD1 is a possible D gene (5 bases). The germline V gene encodes CDR1 SGHRS and CDR2 YFSETQ. The CDR3 sequence is 17 residues long. Trimming left V 3 bases short and J 0 bases short, with 16 bases between. The CDR3 protein is CASSSDSTGYSGNTIYF. In DNA, the CDR3 is TGCGCCAGCAGCTCCGATTCTACAGGTTACTCTGGAAACACCATATATTTT.

The V gene is TRBV5-1, the J gene TRBJ1-1, with D perhaps matching TRBD1 (6 bases). The CDR3 is made up of 14 amino acids. Germline V gene data show CDR1 as SGHRS and CDR2 as YFSETQ. Trimming removed 4 bases at V and 3 bases at J, with 13 bases between. In DNA, the CDR3 is TGCGCCAGCAGCCTGACAGGCCCTTACACTGAAGCTTTCTTT. Protein product: CASSLTGPYTEAFF. Full variable domain (outside the CDR3, taken from reference TRBV5-1 and TRBJ1-1): KAGVTQTPRYLIKTRGQQVTLSCSPISGHRSVSWYQQTPGQGLQFLFEYFSETQRNKGNFPGRFSGRQFSNSRSEMNVSTLELGDSALYLCASSLTGPYTEAFFGQGTRLTVV.

The rearrangement uses TRBV5-4 and TRBJ1-2; D unresolved. CDR3 size: 14 residues. The V end was cut by 4 bases, the J end by 2 bases, with 12 bases between. CDR1 and CDR2 from the germline V gene are SGHNT and YYREEE (reference sequence). CDR3 residues: CASSPGGENYGYTF. DNA for the CDR3: TGTGCCAGCAGCCCCGGCGGAGAAAACTATGGCTACACCTTC.

This chain joins TRBV6-5 and TRBJ1-2; 9 bases match TRBD1. J was trimmed by 5 bases and V by 7 bases; bases with no gene match: 2. Germline V gene lookup returns CDR1 MNHEY and CDR2 SVGAGI. The CDR3 sequence is 12 residues long. As DNA, the CDR3 is TGTGCCAGCATTGGGACAGGGTATGGCTACACCTTC. Its protein product is CASIGTGYGYTF.

The gene calls are TRBV11-3 and TRBJ2-7, with D tentatively TRBD1 (6 bases). The CDR3 loop spans 14 amino acids. The V end was cut by 5 bases, the J end by 1 base, with 12 bases between. The germline gives CDR1 SGHNT, CDR2 YENEEA. The CDR3 loop is CASSEGHLSYEQYV. Here the CDR3 DNA reads TGTGCCAGCAGCGAGGGACACCTTTCCTACGAGCAGTACGTC.

The chain recombines TRBV12-2 with TRBJ1-1; the table calls TRBD1, which could not be checked here. TRBV12-2 is classified as a pseudogene. The CDR3 sequence is 17 residues long. As DNA, the CDR3 is TGTGCCCCGGAGACAGGGGGGCGGGTTAGGGGTGTCACTGAAGCTTTCTTT. Its translation is CAPETGGRVRGVTEAFF.

The chain employs TRBV19 and TRBJ1-2, with no clear D. This CDR3 is built from 14 residues. Germline CDR1 and CDR2: LNHDA and SQIVND (reference sequence). Between the trimmed V and J ends, which lost 6 bases and 1 base, there was a span of 12 bases. The CDR3 region has the DNA TGTGCCAGTAGAGCGACTCACCTTAACTATGGCTACACCTTC. Protein sequence: CASRATHLNYGYTF.

The gene calls are TRBV28 and TRBJ1-1, with 7 nucleotides matching TRBD1. The CDR3 has 13 amino acids. Unmatched junction bases numbered 2, after V lost 3 bases and J lost 4 bases. Germline V CDR1 and CDR2: MDHEN, SYDVKM. CDR3: CASSFNRGTEAFF. Written as DNA, the CDR3 is TGTGCCAGCAGTTTTAACAGGGGCACTGAAGCTTTCTTT.

The J gene is TRBJ1-2, the V gene TRBV2; 7 nucleotides match TRBD1. The length of the CDR3 is 16 residues. With V trimmed by 11 bases and J by 7 bases, 22 bases remained unmatched. Per germline, CDR1 SNHLY and CDR2 FYNNEI. The CDR3 loop is CAPEPLETGPGGGYTF. The CDR3 DNA is TGTGCCCCCGAACCATTGGAGACAGGGCCTGGGGGTGGCTACACCTTC.

This clone was recorded once. The chain combines TRBV6-6 with TRBJ2-7; 7 bases match TRBD2. The germline gives CDR1 MNHNY, CDR2 SVGAGI (reference sequence). V dropped 7 bases and J dropped 5; count of bases not matched to a gene: 11. There are 14 residues in the CDR3. The chain's CDR3 is CASTDPVAGHEQYV. The CDR3 nucleotides are TGTGCCAGCACAGACCCGGTAGCGGGCCACGAGCAGTACGTC.

The chain is built from TRBV19 and TRBJ1-5; 7 bases line up with TRBD1. From germline, CDR1 is LNHDA and CDR2 SQIVND (reference sequence). The CDR3 spans 16 residues. V shed 2 bases, J shed 4 bases, and the junction held 8 bases outside the gene matches. Here the CDR3 DNA reads TGTGCCAGTAGTATAAAAACCTGGACAGGAAATCAGCCCCAGCATTTT. Its translation is CASSIKTWTGNQPQHF. The whole variable domain, filled in from reference TRBV19 and TRBJ1-5, reads DGGITQSPKYLFRKEGQNVTLSCEQNLNHDAMYWYRQDPGQGLRLIYYSQIVNDFQKGDIAEGYSVSREKKESFPLTVTSAQKNPTAFYLCASSIKTWTGNQPQHFGDGTRLSIL.

This rearrangement joins TRBV19 to TRBJ2-2; D may be TRBD2 (6 bases). V was pared by 6 bases and J by 2 bases, with 19 bases between. The CDR3 consists of 17 residues. Germline V lookup: CDR1 LNHDA, CDR2 SQIVND (reference sequence). The CDR3 nucleotides are TGTGCCAGTAGCAAAGCGGGTGTCACCGCAAACACCGGGGAGCTGTTTTTT. Amino acid sequence: CASSKAGVTANTGELFF.